Listed below are T cell receptor beta chains from one sample, sequenced in a study of blood T cell repertoires in COVID-19. Sequenced by immunoSEQ multiplex PCR; TCRdb stores in-frame clones only, minus some. The sample has just under 350,000 clones; almost 90% are singletons. The sequencing input was peripheral blood. Receptors were obtained from a woman in her 70s with COVID-19, enrolled during active disease. Both conserved end residues are part of each CDR3. D genes are given only for firm matches. Rows give clone size only sometimes, using once, few, many, or a class for an expanded clone.

v_gene: TRBV19; j_gene: TRBJ1-5; d_gene: -; abundance: -; CDR3nt: TGTGCCAGTAGTATACCCGGTACCGGTAGTCATCAGCCCCAGCATTTT; CDR3aa: CASSIPGTGSHQPQHF
v_gene: TRBV12-3/TRBV12-4; j_gene: TRBJ2-2; d_gene: TRBD1; abundance: few; CDR3nt: TGTGCCAGCCGGGGGACAGGGGAAGGGGAGCTGTTTTTT; CDR3aa: CASRGTGEGELFF
v_gene: TRBV6-5; j_gene: TRBJ1-1; d_gene: -; abundance: -; CDR3nt: TGTGCCAGCAGTTTGATACGGGGAGGGACTGAAGCTTTCTTT; CDR3aa: CASSLIRGGTEAFF
v_gene: TRBV5-8; j_gene: TRBJ2-1; d_gene: -; abundance: -; CDR3nt: TGTGCCAGCAGCCGGGACAGCGGGAATGAGCAGTTCTTC; CDR3aa: CASSRDSGNEQFF
v_gene: TRBV6-2/TRBV6-3; j_gene: TRBJ1-2; d_gene: TRBD1; abundance: -; CDR3nt: TGTGCCAGCAGCCGGGGACAGGGTTTCTATGGCTACACCTTC; CDR3aa: CASSRGQGFYGYTF
v_gene: TRBV5-8; j_gene: TRBJ2-4; d_gene: -; abundance: -; CDR3nt: TGTGCCAGCAGGCGGAGCATTCAGTACTTC; CDR3aa: CASRRSIQYF
v_gene: TRBV7-9; j_gene: TRBJ1-1; d_gene: TRBD1; abundance: -; CDR3nt: TGTGCCAGCAGCATCGACAGGGGAACTGAAGCTTTCTTT; CDR3aa: CASSIDRGTEAFF
v_gene: TRBV5-1; j_gene: TRBJ2-7; d_gene: TRBD2; abundance: -; CDR3nt: TGCGCCAGCAGCGGGGGGGACGGCGCGTACGAGCAGTACTTC; CDR3aa: CASSGGDGAYEQYF
v_gene: TRBV6-6; j_gene: TRBJ1-5; d_gene: -; abundance: -; CDR3nt: TGTGCCAGCACCCAGGGGACATCGGGAGGGTATCAGCCCCAGCATTTT; CDR3aa: CASTQGTSGGYQPQHF
v_gene: TRBV29-1; j_gene: TRBJ1-1; d_gene: -; abundance: -; CDR3nt: TGCAGCGTTGAAGAGGGGAGTAACACTGAAGCTTTCTTT; CDR3aa: CSVEEGSNTEAFF
v_gene: TRBV7-6; j_gene: TRBJ1-6; d_gene: -; abundance: -; CDR3nt: TGTGCCAGCAGCTTAGGAGGCTCAACCATTTATAATTCACCCCTCCACTTT; CDR3aa: CASSLGGSTIYNSPLHF
v_gene: TRBV4-1; j_gene: TRBJ1-6; d_gene: TRBD1; abundance: -; CDR3nt: TGCGCCAGCAGCCAAGGGCAGGGGGCCGTTAATTCACCCCTCCACTTT; CDR3aa: CASSQGQGAVNSPLHF
v_gene: TRBV9; j_gene: TRBJ1-1; d_gene: -; abundance: -; CDR3nt: TGTGCCAGCAGCGTCCAGGGCGTCACTGAAGCTTTCTTT; CDR3aa: CASSVQGVTEAFF
v_gene: TRBV6-5; j_gene: TRBJ1-1; d_gene: TRBD1; abundance: -; CDR3nt: TGTGCCAGCAGTCAGGGGGTTGCGGCTGAAGCTTTCTTT; CDR3aa: CASSQGVAAEAFF
v_gene: TRBV7-2; j_gene: TRBJ2-1; d_gene: -; abundance: -; CDR3nt: TGTGCCAGCAGCTTACTGTCCGGGGAGAGCAATGAGCAGTTCTTC; CDR3aa: CASSLLSGESNEQFF
v_gene: TRBV3-1/TRBV3-2; j_gene: TRBJ1-1; d_gene: -; abundance: -; CDR3nt: TGTGCCAGCAGCCCTACAGACGCTGAGACTGAAGCTTTCTTT; CDR3aa: CASSPTDAETEAFF
v_gene: TRBV4-3; j_gene: TRBJ2-7; d_gene: -; abundance: -; CDR3nt: TGCGCCAGCAGCCAAGATCGCGCAGGGCCATACGAGCAGTACTTC; CDR3aa: CASSQDRAGPYEQYF
v_gene: TRBV19; j_gene: TRBJ1-1; d_gene: -; abundance: -; CDR3nt: TGTGCCAGTAGTATAGGACAGCGGGCGGCTTTCTTT; CDR3aa: CASSIGQRAAFF
v_gene: TRBV3-1/TRBV3-2; j_gene: TRBJ2-3; d_gene: TRBD2; abundance: -; CDR3nt: TGTGCCAGCAGCCCTGGGACTAGCGGGGGATCTAGCACAGATACGCAGTATTTT; CDR3aa: CASSPGTSGGSSTDTQYF
v_gene: TRBV28; j_gene: TRBJ1-1; d_gene: -; abundance: -; CDR3nt: TGTGCCAGCAGGGAGGGTGTGAACACTGAAGCTTTCTTT; CDR3aa: CASREGVNTEAFF
v_gene: TRBV25-1; j_gene: TRBJ2-7; d_gene: TRBD2; abundance: -; CDR3nt: TGTGCCAGCAGTGAACTACCCCGGGGGGGTGACCGCTACGAGCAGTACTTC; CDR3aa: CASSELPRGGDRYEQYF
v_gene: TRBV10-3; j_gene: TRBJ1-6; d_gene: TRBD1; abundance: -; CDR3nt: TGTGCCATCAGGGGCGGGACAGGTTCACCCCTCCACTTT; CDR3aa: CAIRGGTGSPLHF
v_gene: TRBV13; j_gene: TRBJ1-6; d_gene: TRBD1; abundance: -; CDR3nt: TGTGCCAGCAGCCTCGGACAGGGTTATTCACCCCTCCACTTT; CDR3aa: CASSLGQGYSPLHF